This TCR beta chain appears in the sequencing data of a study of regulatory T cells in long-lasting Graves disease. J was trimmed by 7 bases and V by 4 bases; bases with no gene match: 3. Germline values: CDR1 MNHGY, CDR2 SVAAGI. The CDR3 has 13 residues. Time point in this sample: newly diagnosed GD, antithyroid drugs for less than 3 months. Scientists built the TCR library using RNA that was extracted from PBMCs. According to the study, TCR beta libraries were built with iRepertoire HTBI primers and CDR3-region Arm-PCR. TCRdb re-called the multiplex PCR reads through MiXCR, storing one row per CDR3 protein. The sample records approximately 400,000 distinct CDR3 sequences, 14% to 15% being singletons. This same sample was also part of a study on T cells in Graves' hyperthyroidism and ophthalmopathy. That study reports: Stable disease denoted Graves' hyperthyroidism without ophthalmopathy progression within 18 months.

V gene TRBV6-9 combines with J gene TRBJ1-1; 10 nucleotides line up with TRBD1. The sequencing used peripheral blood mononuclear cells (PBMCs), collected at new diagnosis, from a patient treated with antithyroid drugs. The source is a middle-aged woman with Graves disease. This CDR3 reads CASSFRDRGEAFF. The CDR3 DNA sequence: TGTGCCAGCAGTTTCCGGGACAGGGGTGAAGCTTTCTTT.